A single sample gave rise to the 5 T cell receptor beta chains below, sequenced in a study of blood T cell repertoires in COVID-19. Data came from immunoSEQ multiplex PCR; TCRdb stores just in-frame clones and leaves some out. Of 200,000 to 250,000 clones listed, 65% to 85% are singletons. Material for sequencing was peripheral blood. These receptors were obtained from a woman at least 80 years old with acute or convalescent COVID-19.

The chain links TRBV7-9 to TRBJ2-5, with 10 bases identical to TRBD2. CDR1 is SEHNR and CDR2 is FQNEAQ in the germline V gene (reference sequence). Losses at the gene ends were 5 bases for V and 5 bases for J; bases not matched to a gene: 5. The CDR3 extends over 14 amino acids. The CDR3 loop is CASSQRGGRETQYF. In DNA form, the CDR3 reads TGTGCCAGCAGCCAGCGGGGGGGCCGTGAGACCCAGTACTTC.

This clone was recorded a few times. This chain connects TRBV5-6 to TRBJ2-5; TRBD1 agrees at 8 bases. The CDR3 extends over 16 amino acids. V gave up 3 bases and J gave up 1 base; unmatched junction bases: 8. From germline, CDR1 is SGHDT and CDR2 YYEEEE. The chain's CDR3 is CASSYLTGGAQETQYF. In DNA form, the CDR3 reads TGTGCCAGCAGCTACCTAACAGGGGGAGCCCAAGAGACCCAGTACTTC. The complete variable domain, with remaining parts taken from reference TRBV5-6 and TRBJ2-5, reads DAGVTQSPTHLIKTRGQQVTLRCSPKSGHDTVSWYQQALGQGPQFIFQYYEEEERQRGNFPDRFSGHQFPNYSSELNVNALLLGDSALYLCASSYLTGGAQETQYFGPGTRLLVL.

The gene calls are TRBV4-1 and TRBJ2-4, with TRBD2 matching over 10 bases. The V gene's germline CDR1 is MGHRA and CDR2 YSYEKL. V was pared by 1 base and J by 7 bases, with 7 bases of the junction left unmatched. CDR3 size: 16 residues. In DNA, the CDR3 is TGCGCCAGCAGCCAAGTAAGCGGGGGGGCCACGAACATTCAGTACTTC. This encodes CASSQVSGGATNIQYF.

Only one count was recorded for this clone. The chain couples TRBV3-1 (or the pseudogene TRBV3-2) to TRBJ1-3, with 8 bases that match TRBD1. The CDR3 spans 17 residues. Germline V gene lookup returns CDR1 LGHDT and CDR2 YNNKEL (reference sequence). V was pared by 3 bases and J by 4 bases, with 11 bases of the junction left unmatched. CDR3 DNA: TGTGCCAGCAGCCAGAATGCAGGGGGCGGTGGAGGAAACACCATATATTTT. Amino acids: CASSQNAGGGGGNTIYF.

The chain employs TRBV18 and TRBJ2-7; 8 nucleotides align to TRBD2. After removal of 3 bases from V and 7 bases from J, the junction contained 14 bases not matched to a gene. This CDR3 has 16 residues. Germline CDR1 is KGHSH and CDR2 is LQKENI. CDR3 protein: CASSPSQAGDAGEQYF. DNA of the CDR3: TGTGCCAGCTCACCTTCGCAAGCGGGAGATGCAGGTGAGCAGTACTTC.